Each of the 24 T cell receptor beta chains below was sequenced from the same sample in a study of CD8 T cells in acute hepatitis C reinfection. Sequenced by immunoSEQ multiplex PCR; TCRdb stores in-frame clones only, minus some. The table has tens of thousands of clones, about 86% seen once; the top ten hold 0.5%. Documented time point: naive CD8 control sorted from an acute-time-point sample. Sequenced: naive CD8+ T cells from PBMCs. The receptors were sampled from a man aged 25-45 years with chronic hepatitis C.

The chain couples TRBV7-9 to TRBJ2-1; D ambiguous. This CDR3 spans 13 amino acids. Germline CDR1 is SEHNR and CDR2 is FQNEAQ (reference sequence). Trimming pared 6 bases from V and 4 bases from J, leaving 10 bases between. The CDR3 nucleotides read TGTGCCAGCAGTTCACAGAATTACAATGAGCAGTTCTTC. It translates to CASSSQNYNEQFF.

The chain joins TRBV5-1 to TRBJ1-1; the D gene is possibly TRBD1 (5 bases). Germline values: CDR1 SGHRS, CDR2 YFSETQ. V lost 2 bases and J 5 bases, leaving 13 bases between the germline ends. CDR3 length equals 14 residues. The CDR3 DNA is TGCGCCAGCAGCTTCCGGGAGGGGCATACTGAAGCTTTCTTT. This codes for CASSFREGHTEAFF.

This chain joins TRBV5-8 and TRBJ2-2, with D perhaps matching TRBD1 or TRBD2 (6 bases each). CDR1 and CDR2 from the germline V gene are SGHTS and YDEGEE. The CDR3 length is 16 residues. V was cut by 0 bases and J by 2 bases, with 11 bases left in between. The CDR3 reads CASSLDGGINTGELFF. The DNA for the CDR3 is TGTGCCAGCAGCTTGGACGGGGGCATAAACACCGGGGAGCTGTTTTTT.

V is TRBV27 and J is TRBJ1-1; TRBD1 is a possible D gene (5 bases). Germline-derived CDR1 and CDR2 are MNHEY and SMNVEV (reference sequence). V dropped 3 bases and J dropped 5 bases, with 10 bases sitting between them. The CDR3 is 13 amino acids. The CDR3 is CASSLGETTEAFF. CDR3 in DNA: TGTGCCAGCAGTTTGGGGGAGACGACTGAAGCTTTCTTT.

This clone occurred once. This sequence joins TRBV9 and TRBJ1-2; no firm D call. CDR1 is SGDLS and CDR2 is YYNGEE in the germline V gene. CDR3 length: 11 amino acids. The V end lost 4 bases, the J end lost 10 bases, and 11 bases lay between the germline ends. CDR3 in DNA: TGTGCCAGCAGCTCCAGAGTGGACTACACCTTC. Its protein is CASSSRVDYTF.

The chain couples TRBV6-6 to TRBJ2-7, with D perhaps being TRBD1 or TRBD2 (5 bases each). V shed 6 bases and J shed 4 bases, with 16 bases lying between them. The CDR3 has 14 residues. The germline V gene encodes CDR1 MNHNY and CDR2 SVGAGI (reference sequence). The CDR3 spells CASSNLGDTYEQYF. CDR3 nucleotide sequence: TGTGCCAGCAGCAACTTGGGGGATACGTACGAGCAGTACTTC.

This sequence joins TRBV19 and TRBJ2-7; TRBD2 matches 7 bases. The CDR3 spans 13 residues. The J segment lost 6 bases and the V segment lost 10 bases, leaving 12 bases of the junction unmatched. Germline V gives CDR1 LNHDA, CDR2 SQIVND (reference sequence). In nucleotides, the CDR3 is TGTGCCACCCACCCCCGGGGGGTAAGCGAGCAGTACTTC. Its protein product is CATHPRGVSEQYF.

The chain carries TRBV7-9 and TRBJ2-6; D is possibly TRBD1 (6 bases). The V end lost 1 base, the J end lost 2 bases, and 18 bases lay between the germline ends. This CDR3 is built from 19 residues. Germline CDR1 and CDR2: SEHNR and FQNEAQ (reference sequence). CDR3 protein: CASSLVDSPGDPGANVLTF. CDR3 bases: TGTGCCAGCAGCTTAGTCGACAGTCCAGGGGACCCTGGGGCCAACGTCCTGACTTTC.

The chain carries TRBV9 and TRBJ1-2; D is undetermined. The CDR3 has 12 residues. V was pared by 2 bases and J by 2 bases, with 4 bases between. Germline V lookup: CDR1 SGDLS, CDR2 YYNGEE. The CDR3 bases are TGTGCCAGCAGCGTCAACAACTATGGCTACACCTTC. Its protein product is CASSVNNYGYTF.

The rearrangement uses TRBV13 and TRBJ2-7; D may be TRBD1 (6 bases). The ends were cut back, 5 bases at V and 1 base at J, with 9 bases in the middle. CDR3 length equals 13 residues. The V gene's germline CDR1 is PRHDT and CDR2 FYEKMQ (reference sequence). CDR3: CASSTDRSYEQYF. CDR3 nucleotides: TGTGCCAGCAGCACCGACAGGTCCTACGAGCAGTACTTC.

In nucleotides, the CDR3 is TGTGCCAGCAGCCAGACAGGTACCAATCAGCCCCAGCATTTT. Protein product: CASSQTGTNQPQHF. V usage is TRBV7-9 and J usage is TRBJ1-5; TRBD1 is a possible D gene (6 bases). There are 14 residues in the CDR3. V dropped 5 bases and J dropped 3 bases, with 11 bases sitting between them. Germline V gene sequence: CDR1 SEHNR, CDR2 FQNEAQ (reference sequence).

The table lists this clone with a few counts. The gene calls are TRBV6-6 and TRBJ1-5; D remains unclear. The CDR3 loop spans 12 amino acids. CDR1 and CDR2 from the germline V gene are MNHNY and SVGAGI (reference sequence). V lost 6 bases and J 0 bases, leaving 3 bases between the germline ends. The CDR3 sequence is CASSDSNQPQHF. The DNA for the CDR3 is TGTGCCAGCAGCGATAGCAATCAGCCCCAGCATTTT.

The genes are TRBV15 and TRBJ2-5, with TRBD2 matching over 7 bases. CDR1 and CDR2 from the germline V gene are LNHNV and YYDKDF (reference sequence). The CDR3 totals 16 residues. The trim removed 3 bases at V and 2 bases at J, leaving 9 bases unmatched. In nucleotides, the CDR3 is TGTGCCACCAGCAGGGATTACGGGACTATACAAGAGACCCAGTACTTC. This sequence encodes CATSRDYGTIQETQYF.

In its sample, this clone was seen a few times. This chain connects TRBV19 to TRBJ1-5; tentative D call: TRBD1 (5 bases). The V gene lost 1 base and the J gene lost 2 bases, with 9 bases spanning the gap. Germline loops: CDR1 LNHDA, CDR2 SQIVND (reference sequence). This CDR3 contains 15 residues. The CDR3 reads CASSIGGGGNQPQHF. For the CDR3, the DNA is TGTGCCAGTAGTATAGGAGGAGGGGGCAATCAGCCCCAGCATTTT.

The chain joins TRBV5-1 to TRBJ2-3; a weak D match, TRBD1 (5 bases). V was trimmed by 2 bases and J by 0 bases, leaving 13 bases between them. The CDR3 contains 16 residues. CDR1 SGHRS and CDR2 YFSETQ come from the germline V gene. CDR3 coding DNA: TGCGCCAGCAGCTTTGCAAGGACACTTAGCACAGATACGCAGTATTTT. It is translated as CASSFARTLSTDTQYF.

The chain has TRBV7-8 and TRBJ2-7; D possibly corresponds to TRBD2 (5 bases). The CDR3 length is 15 residues. Germline loops: CDR1 SGHVS, CDR2 FQNEAQ. Trimming stripped 2 bases from V and 5 bases from J, with 16 bases between. CDR3 loop: CASSLRPGSGDEQYF. In DNA form, the CDR3 reads TGTGCCAGCAGCTTACGTCCGGGGTCGGGCGACGAGCAGTACTTC.

CDR3 DNA: TGTGCCAGCAGCAAGAACCACCCAGAAACTCGGTGGGGGTACTATGGCTACACCTTC. Translated, it gives CASSKNHPETRWGYYGYTF. This chain links TRBV28 with TRBJ1-2; maybe TRBD1 (5 bases). Trimming shortened V by 6 bases and J by 3 bases, and 29 bases separated the two germline ends. This CDR3 region has 19 residues. Germline CDR1 and CDR2: MDHEN and SYDVKM.

V gene TRBV10-1 combines with J gene TRBJ2-7; TRBD1 matches at 9 bases. The germline V gene has CDR1 WNHNN and CDR2 SYGVQD (reference sequence). J gave up 0 bases and V 4 bases, and 7 bases lay outside the gene matches. The CDR3 contains 16 residues. CDR3 coding DNA: TGCGCCAGCAGTGCAGACAGGGGGTTCAGCTCCTACGAGCAGTACTTC. It codes for CASSADRGFSSYEQYF.

CDR3 in amino acids: CASSLGRVRFYNEQFF. In DNA, the CDR3 is TGTGCCAGCAGCTTAGGGCGGGTCCGCTTTTACAATGAGCAGTTCTTC. This sequence joins TRBV11-2 and TRBJ2-1; possibly TRBD2 for D (5 bases). The germline gives CDR1 SGHAT, CDR2 FQNNGV. V was pared by 1 base and J by 4 bases, with 14 bases between. The CDR3 is 16 residues long. The full variable domain, with the rest looked up from reference TRBV11-2 and TRBJ2-1, is EAGVAQSPRYKIIEKRQSVAFWCNPISGHATLYWYQQILGQGPKLLIQFQNNGVVDDSQLPKDRFSAERLKGVDSTLKIQPAKLEDSAVYLCASSLGRVRFYNEQFFGPGTRLTVL.

V usage is TRBV4-1 and J usage is TRBJ2-7; perhaps TRBD2 as D (6 bases). V was clipped by 3 bases and J by 0 bases, with 15 bases between them. Germline V CDR1 and CDR2: MGHRA, YSYEKL. The CDR3 has 16 amino acids. CDR3 coding DNA: TGCGCCAGCAGCCAGCCCACTAGCCGGAGCTCCTACGAGCAGTACTTC. It yields the protein CASSQPTSRSSYEQYF.

This clone was picked up one time. J is TRBJ2-2 and V is TRBV7-2; 9 bases map to TRBD1. The CDR3 loop spans 17 amino acids. Germline V gives CDR1 SGHTA, CDR2 FQGNSA. Trimming cost V 5 bases and J 4 bases; bases outside gene matches: 11. CDR3 coding DNA: TGTGCCAGCAGCCTTAATCCGGGACAGGGCTCCACCGGGGAGCTGTTTTTT. Translating it yields CASSLNPGQGSTGELFF.

This rearrangement joins TRBV6-5 to TRBJ1-2; weak D call: TRBD1 (5 bases). Germline-derived CDR1 and CDR2 are MNHEY and SVGAGI. V was clipped by 3 bases and J by 2 bases, with 10 bases between them. The CDR3 loop spans 14 amino acids. This CDR3 is CASSYAGTNYGYTF. The CDR3 DNA reads TGTGCCAGCAGTTATGCAGGGACGAACTATGGCTACACCTTC.

The V call is TRBV5-1, the J call TRBJ2-7; D may be TRBD1 (5 bases). CDR1 SGHRS and CDR2 YFSETQ come from the germline V gene. V lost 6 bases and J 2 bases, leaving 12 bases between the germline ends. CDR3 size: 13 residues. The CDR3 loop is CASTDSVTYEQYF. In nucleotides, the CDR3 is TGCGCCAGCACCGACAGTGTTACCTACGAGCAGTACTTC.

On this clone itself: Other DNA sequences from this sample encode an identical CDR3 as well. The rearrangement links TRBV2 to TRBJ1-1; unclear D gene. With 3 bases removed from V and 0 bases from J, the gap between germline ends came to 11 bases. Germline V gene lookup returns CDR1 SNHLY and CDR2 FYNNEI. This CDR3 spans 15 amino acids. CDR3 sequence: CASSDAAFMNTEAFF. The CDR3 region has the DNA TGTGCCAGCAGTGATGCGGCTTTTATGAACACTGAAGCTTTCTTT. Full variable domain (remainder filled in from reference TRBV2 and TRBJ1-1): EPEVTQTPSHQVTQMGQEVILRCVPISNHLYFYWYRQILGQKVEFLVSFYNNEISEKSEIFDDQFSVERPDGSNFTLKIRSTKLEDSAMYFCASSDAAFMNTEAFFGQGTRLTVV.